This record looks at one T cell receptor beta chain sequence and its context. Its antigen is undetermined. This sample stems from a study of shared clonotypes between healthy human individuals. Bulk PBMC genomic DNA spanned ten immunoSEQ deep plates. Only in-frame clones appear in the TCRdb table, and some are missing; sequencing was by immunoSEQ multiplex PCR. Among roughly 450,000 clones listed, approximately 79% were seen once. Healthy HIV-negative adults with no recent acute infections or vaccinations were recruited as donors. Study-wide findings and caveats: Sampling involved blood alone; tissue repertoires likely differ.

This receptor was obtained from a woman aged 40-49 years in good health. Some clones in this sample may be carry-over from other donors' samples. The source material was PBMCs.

CDR3 residues: CASSPLEAAYNTGELFF. Here the CDR3 DNA reads TGTGCCAGCTCACCACTCGAGGCAGCCTACAACACCGGGGAGCTGTTTTTT. V and J are TRBV18 and TRBJ2-2, with D hard to call. The germline V gene encodes CDR1 KGHSH and CDR2 LQKENI. CDR3 length: 17 residues. V dropped 1 base and J dropped 2 bases, with 14 bases sitting between them.